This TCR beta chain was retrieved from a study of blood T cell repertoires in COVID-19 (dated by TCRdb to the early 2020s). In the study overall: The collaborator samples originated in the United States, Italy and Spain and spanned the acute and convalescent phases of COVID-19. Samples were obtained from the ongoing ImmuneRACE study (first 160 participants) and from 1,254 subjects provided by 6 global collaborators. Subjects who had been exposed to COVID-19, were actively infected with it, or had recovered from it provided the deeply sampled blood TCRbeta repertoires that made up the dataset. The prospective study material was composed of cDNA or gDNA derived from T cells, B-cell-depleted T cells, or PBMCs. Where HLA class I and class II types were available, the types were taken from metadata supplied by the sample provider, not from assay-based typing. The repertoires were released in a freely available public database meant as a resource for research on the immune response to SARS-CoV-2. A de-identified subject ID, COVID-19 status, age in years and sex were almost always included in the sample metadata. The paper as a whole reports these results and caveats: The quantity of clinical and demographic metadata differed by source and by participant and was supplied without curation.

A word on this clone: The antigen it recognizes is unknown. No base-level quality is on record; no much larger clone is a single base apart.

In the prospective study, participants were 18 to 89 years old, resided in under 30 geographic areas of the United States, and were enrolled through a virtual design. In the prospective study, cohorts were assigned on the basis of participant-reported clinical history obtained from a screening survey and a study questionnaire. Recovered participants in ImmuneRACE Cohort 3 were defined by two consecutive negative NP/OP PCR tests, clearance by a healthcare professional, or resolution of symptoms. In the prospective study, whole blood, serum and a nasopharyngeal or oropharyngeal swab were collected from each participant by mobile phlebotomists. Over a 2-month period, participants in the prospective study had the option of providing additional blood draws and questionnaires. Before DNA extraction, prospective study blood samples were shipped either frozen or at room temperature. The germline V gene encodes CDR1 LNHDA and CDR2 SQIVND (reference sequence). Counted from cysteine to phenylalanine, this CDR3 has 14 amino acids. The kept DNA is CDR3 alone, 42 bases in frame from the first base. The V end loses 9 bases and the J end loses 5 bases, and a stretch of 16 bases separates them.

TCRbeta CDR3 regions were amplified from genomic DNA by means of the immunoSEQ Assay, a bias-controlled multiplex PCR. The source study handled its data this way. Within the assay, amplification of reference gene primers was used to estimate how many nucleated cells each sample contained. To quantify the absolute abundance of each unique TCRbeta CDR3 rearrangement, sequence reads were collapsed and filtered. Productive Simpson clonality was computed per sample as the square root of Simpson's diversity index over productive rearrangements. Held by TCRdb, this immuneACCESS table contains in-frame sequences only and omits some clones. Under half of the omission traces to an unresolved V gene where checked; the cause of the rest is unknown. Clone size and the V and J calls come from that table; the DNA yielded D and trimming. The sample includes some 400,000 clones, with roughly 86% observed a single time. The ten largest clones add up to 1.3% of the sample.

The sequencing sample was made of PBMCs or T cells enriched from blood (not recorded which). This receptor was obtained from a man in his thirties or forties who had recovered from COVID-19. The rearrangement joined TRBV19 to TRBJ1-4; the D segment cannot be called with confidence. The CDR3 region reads CASLDEGLNEKLFF. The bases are TGTGCCAGCTTGGACGAGGGCCTAAATGAAAAACTGTTTTTT.